The 25 T cell receptor beta chains below all came from one sample that was sequenced in a study of cytomegalovirus exposure and HLA in healthy donors. Amplification used 60 Vbeta primers and 13 Jbeta primers. Sequencing was performed with immunoSEQ multiplex PCR; in TCRdb, only in-frame clones are kept and a portion is missing. The data hold 150,000 or so clones, with roughly 80% observed a single time. Sequencing was done on a sample of PBMCs. Receptor source: a woman in her 40s in good health and CMV-seropositive.

The chain uses TRBV9 and TRBJ2-1; 7 bases line up with TRBD2. The length of the CDR3 is 16 residues. Germline CDR1 SGDLS, CDR2 YYNGEE. V lost 0 bases to trimming and J lost 1 base; unmatched junction nucleotides: 4. CDR3: CASSVGGSGSYNEQFF. As DNA, the CDR3 is TGTGCCAGCAGCGTAGGAGGTAGCGGGTCCTACAATGAGCAGTTCTTC.

This clone appeared a single time. The gene calls are TRBV10-3 and TRBJ2-1; TRBD2 matches 10 bases. The V gene's germline CDR1 is ENHRY and CDR2 SYGVKD. Trimming at V came to 6 bases and at J to 3 bases, leaving 5 bases not matched to a gene. This CDR3 is 15 amino acids long. CDR3 sequence (DNA): TGTGCCATCAGAGATAGCGGGGGGAACTACAATGAGCAGTTCTTC. It encodes CAIRDSGGNYNEQFF.

V gene TRBV7-9 combines with J gene TRBJ1-4, with 11 bases lining up with TRBD1. There are 17 residues in the CDR3. Looked up from germline, CDR1 is SEHNR and CDR2 is FQNEAQ (reference sequence). V shed 3 bases and J 4 bases; nucleotides not matched to a gene: 7. The CDR3 region has the DNA TGTGCCAGCAGCTTGACTGGGACAGGGGGATATAATGAAAAACTGTTTTTT. Translated: CASSLTGTGGYNEKLFF.

The gene calls are TRBV19 and TRBJ1-1; TRBD1 matches at 8 bases. The J segment lost 7 bases and the V segment lost 2 bases, leaving 3 bases of the junction unmatched. There are 13 residues in the CDR3. Germline CDR1 and CDR2: LNHDA and SQIVND (reference sequence). CDR3 coding DNA: TGTGCCAGTAGTATAAGCACAGGGGGTGAAGCTTTCTTT. This codes for CASSISTGGEAFF.

The J gene is TRBJ2-1, the V gene TRBV4-1, with 8 bases that match TRBD2. CDR1 is MGHRA, CDR2 YSYEKL, per germline. Trimming took 2 bases from V and 7 from J; bases not matched to a gene: 7. The CDR3 spans 15 residues. CDR3 amino acids: CASSQPGLVRNEQFF. CDR3 bases: TGCGCCAGCAGCCAACCGGGACTAGTTCGTAATGAGCAGTTCTTC.

The gene calls are TRBV6-5 and TRBJ1-2; D is ambiguous. The CDR3 totals 14 residues. The ends were cut back, 5 bases at V and 4 bases at J, with 14 bases in the middle. Germline CDR1 is MNHEY and CDR2 is SVGAGI. CDR3 amino acids: CASSPGGPRYGYTF. DNA of the CDR3: TGTGCCAGCAGTCCCGGAGGGCCGCGCTATGGCTACACCTTC.

The table lists this clone with a count of one. The J gene is TRBJ2-7, the V gene TRBV11-2, with a tentative D call TRBD1 (5 bases). CDR3 length: 15 residues. The germline V gene encodes CDR1 SGHAT and CDR2 FQNNGV. Between the trimmed V and J ends, which lost 5 bases and 5 bases, there was a span of 19 bases. DNA of the CDR3: TGTGCCAGCAGCCCCTATCGAACAGGAGACCACGAGCAGTACTTC. It codes for CASSPYRTGDHEQYF.

The chain has TRBV9 and TRBJ2-1, with 8 bases aligning to TRBD2. J was trimmed by 9 bases and V by 3 bases; bases with no gene match: 8. The CDR3 totals 14 residues. Germline V gene data show CDR1 as SGDLS and CDR2 as YYNGEE. CDR3 in amino acids: CASSALGLAGEQFF. The CDR3 nucleotides are TGTGCCAGCAGCGCCCTCGGACTAGCCGGTGAGCAGTTCTTC.

The V gene is TRBV7-6, the J gene TRBJ2-7; 7 nucleotides match TRBD2. The CDR3 extends over 13 amino acids. The V and J ends lost 5 bases and 3 bases, in that order; junction bases with no gene match: 4. Germline V gene data show CDR1 as SGHVS and CDR2 as FNYEAQ. CDR3 amino acids: CASSRGVGYEQYF. In DNA, the CDR3 is TGTGCCAGCAGCCGGGGGGTGGGCTACGAGCAGTACTTC.

The chain has TRBV28 and TRBJ2-2, with 9 bases aligning to TRBD2. The CDR3 spans 17 residues. The J segment lost 8 bases and the V segment lost 2 bases, leaving 12 bases of the junction unmatched. Germline values: CDR1 MDHEN, CDR2 SYDVKM. CDR3 DNA: TGTGCCAGCAGTTTAGGCGGCGGGGGGGCCCGTTCAGGGGAGCTGTTTTTT. It is translated as CASSLGGGGARSGELFF.

The chain links TRBV5-6 to TRBJ2-4; D gene uncertain. Germline loops: CDR1 SGHDT, CDR2 YYEEEE. The CDR3 loop spans 14 amino acids. V gave up 4 bases and J gave up 5 bases, with 13 bases separating them. The CDR3, as DNA: TGTGCCAGCAGCATCTCAGGAATCCAAAACATTCAGTACTTC. Encoded protein: CASSISGIQNIQYF.

Remarks on this clone: The identical CDR3 is also encoded by other nucleotide sequences in the sample. This chain links TRBV30 with TRBJ1-2; 9 positions match TRBD1. The germline V gene encodes CDR1 GTSNPN and CDR2 SVGIG (reference sequence). Trimming at V came to 0 bases and at J to 5 bases, leaving 4 bases not matched to a gene. The CDR3 runs 14 residues. CDR3 in amino acids: CAWSVLGQGYGYTF. In nucleotides, the CDR3 is TGTGCCTGGAGTGTGTTGGGACAGGGATATGGCTACACCTTC. The full variable domain, its missing parts supplied by reference TRBV30 and TRBJ1-2, is SQTIHQWPATLVQPVGSPLSLECTVEGTSNPNLYWYRQAAGRGLQLLFYSVGIGQISSEVPQNLSASRPQDRQFILSSKKLLLSDSGFYLCAWSVLGQGYGYTFGSGTRLTVV.

This clone appeared once. This sequence joins TRBV5-1 and TRBJ1-3; no clear D gene. Germline CDR1 reads SGHRS; CDR2 reads YFSETQ. The CDR3 is 14 amino acids. Trimming took off 1 base at V and 0 bases at J, with 5 bases between the two ends. Here the CDR3 DNA reads TGCGCCAGCAGCTTGACAGCCTCTGGAAACACCATATATTTT. Translation gives CASSLTASGNTIYF.

V and J are TRBV12-2 and TRBJ1-3; the D call in the table, TRBD1, was not verified against the DNA. TRBV12-2 is labeled a pseudogene. The CDR3 runs 18 residues. The CDR3 loop is CASRYRPGGQVHGNTIYF. CDR3 in DNA: TGTGCAAGTCGCTACCGCCCTGGAGGACAGGTACATGGAAACACCATATATTTT.

This clone was seen a handful of times. The genes are TRBV7-9 and TRBJ1-1, with D maybe TRBD1 (5 bases). Per the germline V gene, CDR1 is SEHNR and CDR2 is FQNEAQ (reference sequence). V dropped 6 bases and J dropped 6 bases, with 8 bases sitting between them. The length of the CDR3 is 11 residues. CDR3 DNA: TGTGCCAGCAGTACAGGTCCTGAAGCTTTCTTT. Translating it yields CASSTGPEAFF.

V gene TRBV19 combines with J gene TRBJ2-5, with 11 bases fitting TRBD2. The CDR3 spans 15 residues. Germline assignment: CDR1 LNHDA and CDR2 SQIVND (reference sequence). V dropped 3 bases and J dropped 2; count of bases not matched to a gene: 2. The CDR3 reads CASSILAGGQETQYF. CDR3 nucleotide sequence: TGTGCCAGTAGTATTTTAGCGGGGGGGCAAGAGACCCAGTACTTC.

The rearrangement uses TRBV7-9 and TRBJ2-2; D not certain. CDR3 length: 14 residues. V was pared by 8 bases and J by 5 bases, with 15 bases between. Germline lookup yields CDR1 SEHNR and CDR2 FQNEAQ (reference sequence). The CDR3 coding sequence is TGTGCCAGCTTAGCCCCGGGTTGGACCGGGGAGCTGTTTTTT. This gives the protein CASLAPGWTGELFF.

V is TRBV19 and J is TRBJ2-4; TRBD2 is a possible D gene (6 bases). From germline, CDR1 is LNHDA and CDR2 SQIVND (reference sequence). Trimming stripped 5 bases from V and 3 bases from J, with 14 bases between. The CDR3 is made up of 15 amino acids. The DNA for the CDR3 is TGTGCCAGTAGTGTCCCCGGGAGTTACAAAAACATTCAGTACTTC. Protein: CASSVPGSYKNIQYF.

This rearrangement joins TRBV5-4 to TRBJ1-2, with unresolved D. The germline V gene has CDR1 SGHNT and CDR2 YYREEE (reference sequence). The CDR3 covers 13 residues. Trimming stripped 0 bases from V and 4 bases from J, with 7 bases between. CDR3 DNA sequence: TGTGCCAGCAGCTTGGGGGAGGTCTATGGCTACACCTTC. Amino acids: CASSLGEVYGYTF.

The CDR3, as DNA: TGCGCCAGCAGCCGAGGACTAGCAGAGACCCAGTACTTC. Translating gives CASSRGLAETQYF. J is TRBJ2-5 and V is TRBV4-1, with 8 bases identical to TRBD2. There are 13 residues in the CDR3. The junction had 2 bases not matched to a gene; V was cut back by 4 bases and J by 4 bases. The V gene's germline CDR1 is MGHRA and CDR2 YSYEKL.

The gene calls are TRBV10-2 and TRBJ1-6; D gene unclear. The V gene lost 6 bases and the J gene lost 7 bases, with 13 bases spanning the gap. Germline assignment: CDR1 WSHSY and CDR2 SAAADI. The CDR3 runs to 14 residues. CDR3 sequence (DNA): TGCGCCAGCAGACTATTTGCGGCGAATTCACCCCTCCACTTT. Translation: CASRLFAANSPLHF.

The chain combines TRBV18 with TRBJ2-1, with TRBD1 as a possible D gene (6 bases). Germline CDR1 reads KGHSH; CDR2 reads LQKENI. This CDR3 contains 15 residues. Trimming pared 1 base from V and 8 bases from J, leaving 15 bases between. The CDR3 sequence is CASSPRDTQGDEQFF. The CDR3 DNA is TGTGCCAGCTCACCACGGGACACCCAAGGCGATGAGCAGTTCTTC. Full variable domain (rest looked up from reference TRBV18 and TRBJ2-1): NAGVMQNPRHLVRRRGQEARLRCSPMKGHSHVYWYRQLPEEGLKFMVYLQKENIIDESGMPKERFSAEFPKEGPSILRIQQVVRGDSAAYFCASSPRDTQGDEQFFGPGTRLTVL.

This chain links TRBV2 with TRBJ2-2; 11 nucleotides match TRBD1. Germline CDR1 is SNHLY and CDR2 is FYNNEI. V was clipped by 6 bases and J by 2 bases; unmatched bases: 5. The CDR3 covers 16 residues. The CDR3 DNA reads TGTGCCAGCAGGAGTGGGACAGGGGGAAACACCGGGGAGCTGTTTTTT. Translating it yields CASRSGTGGNTGELFF.

This sequence joins TRBV9 and TRBJ1-6, with D uncertain. This CDR3 is 16 amino acids long. Germline CDR1 reads SGDLS; CDR2 reads YYNGEE. Between the trimmed V and J ends, which lost 2 bases and 0 bases, there was a span of 9 bases. The DNA of the CDR3 is TGTGCCAGCAGCGTCTCTATGAGCTCCTATAATTCACCCCTCCACTTT. Residues: CASSVSMSSYNSPLHF.

The chain links TRBV6-1 to TRBJ2-5; weak D call: TRBD2 (6 bases). From germline, CDR1 is MNHNS and CDR2 SASEGT. V was pared by 6 bases and J by 5 bases, with 16 bases between. This CDR3 is built from 14 residues. CDR3 DNA: TGTGCCAGCAGGACGCTGGCGGGGTACGAGACCCAGTACTTC. Protein sequence: CASRTLAGYETQYF.